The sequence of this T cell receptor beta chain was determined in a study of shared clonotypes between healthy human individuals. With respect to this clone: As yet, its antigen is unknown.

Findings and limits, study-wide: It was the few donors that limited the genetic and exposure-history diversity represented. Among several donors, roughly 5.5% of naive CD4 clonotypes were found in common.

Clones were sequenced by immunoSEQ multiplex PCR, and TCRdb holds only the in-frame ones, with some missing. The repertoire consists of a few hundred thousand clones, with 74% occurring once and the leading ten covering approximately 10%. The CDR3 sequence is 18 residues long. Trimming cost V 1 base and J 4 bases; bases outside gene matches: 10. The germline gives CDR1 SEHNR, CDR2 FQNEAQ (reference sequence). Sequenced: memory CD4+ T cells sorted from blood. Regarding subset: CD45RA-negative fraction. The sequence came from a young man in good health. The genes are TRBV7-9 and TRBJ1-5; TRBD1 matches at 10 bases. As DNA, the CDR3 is TGTGCCAGCAGCTTAGGACAGGGGGCATTGGGGAAAAATCAGCCCCAGCATTTT. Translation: CASSLGQGALGKNQPQHF.